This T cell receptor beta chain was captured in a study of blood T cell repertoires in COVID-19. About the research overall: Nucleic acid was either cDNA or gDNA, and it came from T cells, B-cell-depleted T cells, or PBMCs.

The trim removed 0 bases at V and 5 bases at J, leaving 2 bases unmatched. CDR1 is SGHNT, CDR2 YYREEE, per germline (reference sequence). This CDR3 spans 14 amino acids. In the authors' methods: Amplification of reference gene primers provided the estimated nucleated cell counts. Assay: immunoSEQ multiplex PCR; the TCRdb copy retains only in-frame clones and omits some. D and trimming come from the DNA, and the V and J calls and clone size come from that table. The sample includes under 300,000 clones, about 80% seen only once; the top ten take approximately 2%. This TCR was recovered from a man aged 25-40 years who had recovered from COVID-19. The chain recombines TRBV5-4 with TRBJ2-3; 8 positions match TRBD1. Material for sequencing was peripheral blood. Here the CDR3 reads CASSLGTGRDTQYF. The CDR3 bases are TGTGCCAGCAGCTTGGGGACAGGGAGAGATACGCAGTATTTT.